This TCR beta chain appears in the sequencing data of a study of cytomegalovirus exposure and HLA in healthy donors. About the research overall: Earlier findings included roughly 100 million unique TCR beta sequences obtained from 150 million to 200 million T cells.

From germline, CDR1 is SGHTA and CDR2 FQGNSA. This CDR3 is 14 amino acids long. With V trimmed by 4 bases and J by 4 bases, 5 bases remained unmatched. The PCR had 60 Vbeta and 13 Jbeta primers. TCRdb keeps only in-frame clones here, not all; method: immunoSEQ multiplex PCR. The table lists some 150,000 clones, around 72% of them singletons, with around 4.2% in the top ten. This clone is a singleton in its sample. What it recognizes is unknown. Findings and limits, study-wide: A few V segments could not be told apart, such as TRBV6-2 and TRBV6-3, and were left out. Confirmation was obtained in vitro that a few CMV-associated chains are specific for CMV antigens. Researchers reported in a later analysis that common viral pathogens appeared linked to several top clusters.

V gene TRBV7-2 combines with J gene TRBJ1-2; 8 bases are shared with TRBD1. Sequenced material: PBMCs. This clonotype was sampled from a man aged 45-65 years in good health and CMV-seropositive. The CDR3 spells CASSSYRGAYGYTF. CDR3 DNA: TGTGCCAGCAGCTCCTACAGGGGGGCCTATGGCTACACCTTC.